This T cell receptor (beta chain) appears in the sequencing data of a study of PD-1 blockade in classical Hodgkin lymphoma. The V gene's germline CDR1 is SGHAT and CDR2 FQNNGV. The CDR3 runs 16 residues. V trimming: 4 bases; J trimming: 2 bases; junction bases outside the gene matches: 10. Produced via immunoSEQ multiplex PCR; TCRdb's table is partial and in-frame only. The table includes 50,000 to 85,000 clones, around 75% detected once. Study conclusions and caveats: Individuals who commenced nivolumab within less than 1 year of ASCT were excluded.

As to this clone: Its matching antigen is unknown.

There was relapse after autologous stem cell transplantation in every patient, and there was variation in brentuximab vedotin exposure. The source is a human donor with classical Hodgkin lymphoma. The chain recombines TRBV11-2 with TRBJ1-2; TRBD1 agrees at 7 bases. The starting material was peripheral blood mononuclear cells (PBMCs), obtained before the second cycle of nivolumab. CDR3 bases: TGTGCCAGCAGCTCGGGGGTGGACAGGCCGAACTATGGCTACACCTTC. It yields the protein CASSSGVDRPNYGYTF.